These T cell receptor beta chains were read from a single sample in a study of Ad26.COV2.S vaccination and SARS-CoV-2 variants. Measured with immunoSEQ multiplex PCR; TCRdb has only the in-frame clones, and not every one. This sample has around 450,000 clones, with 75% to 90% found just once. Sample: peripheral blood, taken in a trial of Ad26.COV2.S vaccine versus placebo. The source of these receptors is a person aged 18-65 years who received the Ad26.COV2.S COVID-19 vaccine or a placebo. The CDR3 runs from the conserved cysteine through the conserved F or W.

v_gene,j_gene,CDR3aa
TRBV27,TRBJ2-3,CASSLRSGGTDTQYF
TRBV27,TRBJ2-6,CASSRTDWVSGANVLTF
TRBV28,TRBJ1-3,CASSPEGGSGNTIYF
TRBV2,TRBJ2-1,CASWGLAGGGHEQFF
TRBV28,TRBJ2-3,CASSSLGGPSTDTQYF
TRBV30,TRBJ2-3,CAWSDGSSDTQYF
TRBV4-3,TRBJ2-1,CASSQDLGNEQFF
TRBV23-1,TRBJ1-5,CAPATRTSIHQPQHF
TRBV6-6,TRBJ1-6,CASSSYPGSPLHF
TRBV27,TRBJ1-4,CASSLFDGGEKLFF
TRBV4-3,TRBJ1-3,CASSQSPSTSGNTIYF
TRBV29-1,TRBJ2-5,CSVGGLSRVWETQYF
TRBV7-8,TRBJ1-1,CASSQTVVNTEAFF
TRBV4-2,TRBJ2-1,CASSPFPEGEQFF
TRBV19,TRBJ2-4,CASSIGLDRMNIQYF
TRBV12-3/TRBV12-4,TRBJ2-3,CASSQGLPDTQYF
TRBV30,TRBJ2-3,CAWSVEPRTDTQYF
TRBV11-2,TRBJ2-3,CASSPAAATSDTQYF
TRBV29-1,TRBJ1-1,CSVHYGVFQRLEAFF
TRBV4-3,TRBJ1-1,CASSQDIAGGNEAFF
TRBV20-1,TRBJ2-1,CSATTGPVEFF
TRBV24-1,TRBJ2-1,CATSVPQGDSLSNEQFF
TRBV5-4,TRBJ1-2,CASSQATGPYGYTF
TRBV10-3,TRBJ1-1,CAIRGTGLSTEAFF
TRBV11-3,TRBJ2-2,CASSSGTYNTGELFF
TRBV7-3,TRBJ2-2,CASSSSYRGTGELFF
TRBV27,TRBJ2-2,CASSDRGALGYGELFF
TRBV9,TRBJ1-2,CASNPDLSNYGYTF
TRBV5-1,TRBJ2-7,CASSSRSRLHSYEQYF
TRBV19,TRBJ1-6,CASTHRDRTAYNSPLHF
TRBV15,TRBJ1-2,CATSRGDYGYTF
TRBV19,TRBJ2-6,CASKESGANVLTF
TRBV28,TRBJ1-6,CASSRTGVNSPLHF
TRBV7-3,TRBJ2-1,CASSRGVNEQFF
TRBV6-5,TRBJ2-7,CASSRQGVYEQYF
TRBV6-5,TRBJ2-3,CASSLGIHTDTQYF
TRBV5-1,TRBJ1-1,CASSFGSGNTEAFF
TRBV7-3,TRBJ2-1,CASSLTGLASNEQFF
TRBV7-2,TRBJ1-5,CASSPWDNQPQHF
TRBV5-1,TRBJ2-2,CASSFPGTRNTGELFF
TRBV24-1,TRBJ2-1,CATSDLPGGQFF
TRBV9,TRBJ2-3,CASSVGSGSVDTQYF
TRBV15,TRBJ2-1,CATTSGTYNEQFF
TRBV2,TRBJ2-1,CASIRVAGGYEQFF
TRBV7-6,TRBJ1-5,CASSLSAGLNQPQHF
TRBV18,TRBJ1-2,CASSPIGQNYGYTF
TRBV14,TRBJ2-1,CASSQGYEQFF
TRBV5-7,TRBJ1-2,CASRRGPDSYPGYGYTF
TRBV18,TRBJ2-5,CASSPGPGGETQYF
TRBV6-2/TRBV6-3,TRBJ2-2,CASSQGTGHTGELFF
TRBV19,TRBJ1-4,CASSRGQLGSNEKLFF
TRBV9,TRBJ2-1,CASSVEGRGGEQFF
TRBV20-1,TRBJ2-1,CSARDGLEQFF
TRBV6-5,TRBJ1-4,CASSPTDLNEKLFF
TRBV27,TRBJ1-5,CASSLSPSNQPQHF
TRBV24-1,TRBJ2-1,CATSDGDSAEQFF
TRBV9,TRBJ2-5,CASSASGRATETQYF
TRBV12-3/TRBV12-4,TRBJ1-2,CASTDRGDGYTF